These T cell receptor beta chains were read from a single sample in a study of T cell responses to AZD1222 COVID-19 vaccine. Produced via immunoSEQ multiplex PCR; TCRdb's table is partial and in-frame only. The sample comprises some 120,000 clones, approximately 89% of which are singletons, and almost 4.5% rests with the top ten. The source was peripheral blood, collected on day 0 of AZD1222 vaccination. These receptor sequences come from an adult in good health. CDR3s include the opening cysteine and the closing phenylalanine or tryptophan.

CASSWTGGVEKLFF TRBV7-8 14
CASSTGNGYTF TRBV19 11
CALGPGSSTDTQYF TRBV2 14
CASSQNRQGNTEAFF TRBV3-1/TRBV3-2 15
CASSLDGGQNEQFF TRBV5-1 14
CASSLGSGGNYGYTF TRBV7-2 15
CASSVVPGTYEQYF TRBV9 14
CASSIGLVSKNIQYF TRBV19 15
CSASVLAGVVDDEQYF TRBV20-1 16
CASSQVRFHEQYF TRBV3-1/TRBV3-2 13
CASRTPGQGAAYGYTF TRBV19 16
CATGTGTGRGYTF TRBV28 13
CASRRGAQETQYF TRBV5-1 13
CASNQDPLIF TRBV2 10
CASSLGQGEAFF TRBV27 12
CASSPDSSYEQYF TRBV16 13
CASRVTGWEKLFF TRBV2 13
CASSSGRNNSPLHF TRBV6-2/TRBV6-3 14
CASRQQGAGSYEQYF TRBV13 15
CASSQDTLQGLATTGGNTIYF TRBV14 21
CASSFGSGTGNSPLHF TRBV5-8 16
CASSLDRHYGYTF TRBV5-1 13
CASSQGQGRGYGYTF TRBV4-1 15
CASSYGTGADGYTF TRBV6-6 14
CASSLGLGTDTQYF TRBV7-2 14
CASSLGSRGQGKLFF TRBV7-8 15
CASSESTGAYEQYF TRBV7-6 14